The 4 T cell receptor beta chains below were found in one sample sequenced in a study of CD8 T cells in ankylosing spondylitis. Whole-study results and caveats: Characteristic of ankylosing spondylitis blood, it appeared, was a TCR beta motif comprising 7 to 9 highly homologous variants.

Their target antigens are unknown. TCRdb redid the calling of the 5' RACE reads with MiXCR, one entry per CDR3 protein. The sample gives more than 600,000 distinct CDR3 sequences, about 20% of which show up once; over 15% is in the top ten. Material for sequencing was blood, either unsorted or a sorted T cell fraction (not recorded which). All receptors come from a male donor with ankylosing spondylitis.

V is TRBV7-2 and J is TRBJ2-7; D perhaps matches TRBD2 (5 bases). V was shortened by 8 bases and J by 0 bases, with 14 bases between the two germline ends. From germline, CDR1 is SGHTA and CDR2 FQGNSA. This CDR3 is built from 14 residues. The CDR3 protein is CASSPGFSSYEQYF. CDR3 in DNA: TGTGCCAGCTCACCGGGATTCAGCTCCTACGAGCAGTACTTC.

The V call is TRBV2, the J call TRBJ2-1; D perhaps matches TRBD2 (6 bases). V lost 5 bases to trimming and J lost 9 bases, with 17 bases between them. In germline, CDR1 is SNHLY, CDR2 FYNNEI. This CDR3 comprises 14 residues. The DNA of the CDR3 is TGTGCCAGCAGTTCAGCCCCGCCCGGGGGTGAGCAGTTCTTC. It encodes CASSSAPPGGEQFF.

The chain recombines TRBV2 with TRBJ2-3, with TRBD1 as a possible D gene (5 bases). V was trimmed by 5 bases and J by 2 bases, leaving 8 bases between them. This CDR3 contains 13 residues. CDR1 and CDR2 from the germline V gene are SNHLY and FYNNEI. In DNA form, the CDR3 reads TGTGCCAGCAGTACGGACAACACAGATACGCAGTATTTT. Its protein product is CASSTDNTDTQYF.

The gene calls are TRBV20-1 and TRBJ2-7; no clear D. The germline CDR1 and CDR2 sequences are DFQATT and SNEGSKA (reference sequence). V was shortened by 6 bases and J by 2 bases, with 20 bases between the two germline ends. This CDR3 region has 15 residues. CDR3 coding DNA: TGCAGTGCCCCTGGCCCAGTGCCTCTTGCCTACGAGCAGTACTTC. Protein product: CSAPGPVPLAYEQYF.